The source of this T cell receptor beta chain is a study of a mutant IDH1 vaccine in newly diagnosed glioma. Germline CDR1 reads WSHSY; CDR2 reads SAAADI. V lost 7 bases to trimming and J lost 4 bases; unmatched junction nucleotides: 11. The length of the CDR3 is 15 residues. Measured with immunoSEQ multiplex PCR; TCRdb has only the in-frame clones, and not every one. This table holds fewer than 45,000 clones, roughly 82% found once. The time point is: week 47, end of study. Each vaccine dose was 300 ug of mutant IDH1 20-mer peptide, with topical imiquimod. This clone appeared a few times. Its antigen is undetermined.

The sequences come from PBMCs, collected from a glioma patient whose treatment included an IDH1 peptide vaccine. This receptor was taken from a young man with glioma. Some clones in this sample may be carry-over from other donors' samples. This chain connects TRBV10-2 to TRBJ1-1; 8 positions agree with TRBD1. CDR3 nucleotide sequence: TGCGCCAGCATACCCGCAGGGGGCAGGGGCACTGAAGCTTTCTTT. This codes for CASIPAGGRGTEAFF.